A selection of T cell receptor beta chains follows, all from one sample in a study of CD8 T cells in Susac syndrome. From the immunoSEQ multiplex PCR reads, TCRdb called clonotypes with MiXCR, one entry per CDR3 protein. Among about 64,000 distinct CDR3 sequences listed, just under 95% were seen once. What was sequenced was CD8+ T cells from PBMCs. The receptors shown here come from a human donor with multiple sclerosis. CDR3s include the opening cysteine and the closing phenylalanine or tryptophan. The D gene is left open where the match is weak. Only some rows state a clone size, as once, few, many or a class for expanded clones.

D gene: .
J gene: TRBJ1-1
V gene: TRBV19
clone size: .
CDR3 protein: CASSITEAFF
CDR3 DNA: TGTGCCAGTAGTATCACTGAAGCTTTCTTT

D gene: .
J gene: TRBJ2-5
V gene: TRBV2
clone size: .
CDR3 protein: CASIAPQETQYF
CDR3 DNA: TGTGCCAGCATAGCGCCACAAGAGACCCAGTACTTC

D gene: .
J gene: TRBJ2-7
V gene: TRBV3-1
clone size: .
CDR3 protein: CASSQGWGTSYEQYF
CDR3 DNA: TGTGCCAGCAGCCAAGGTTGGGGGACCTCCTACGAGCAGTACTTC

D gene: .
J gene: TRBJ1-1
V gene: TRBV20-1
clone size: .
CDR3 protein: CSAPQVTLEAFF
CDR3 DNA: TGCAGTGCTCCACAGGTAACGCTTGAAGCTTTCTTT

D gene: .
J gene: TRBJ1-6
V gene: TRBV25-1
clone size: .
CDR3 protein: CASSLSGVPPLHF
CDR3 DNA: TGTGCCAGCAGCTTGTCCGGGGTTCCACCCCTCCACTTT

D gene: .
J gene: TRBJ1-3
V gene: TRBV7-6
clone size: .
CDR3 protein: CASSLEPGNSGNTIYF
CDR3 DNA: TGTGCCAGCAGCTTAGAACCAGGGAACTCTGGAAACACCATATATTTT

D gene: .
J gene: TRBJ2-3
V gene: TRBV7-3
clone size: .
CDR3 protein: CASSLGLNTQYF
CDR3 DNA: TGTGCCAGCAGCCTCGGACTGAATACGCAGTATTTT

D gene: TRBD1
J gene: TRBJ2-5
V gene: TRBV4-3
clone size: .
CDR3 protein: CASSRLTGAGETQYF
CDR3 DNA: TGCGCCAGCAGCCGGCTGACAGGGGCCGGAGAGACCCAGTACTTC

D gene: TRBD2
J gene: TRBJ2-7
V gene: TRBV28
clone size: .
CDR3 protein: CASSLPLTSGGARSYEQYF
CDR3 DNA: TGTGCCAGCAGTTTACCCCTAACTAGCGGGGGGGCCCGTTCCTACGAGCAGTACTTC

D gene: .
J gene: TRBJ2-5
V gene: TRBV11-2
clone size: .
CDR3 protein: CASNNFRGGIQETQYF
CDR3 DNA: TGTGCCAGCAACAATTTTCGGGGTGGGATCCAAGAGACCCAGTACTTC

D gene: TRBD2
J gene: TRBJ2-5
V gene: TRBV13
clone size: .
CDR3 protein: CASSLVGLAEETQYF
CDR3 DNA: TGTGCCAGCAGCTTAGTTGGTCTAGCGGAAGAGACCCAGTACTTC

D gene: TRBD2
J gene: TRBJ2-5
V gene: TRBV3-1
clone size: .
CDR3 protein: CASSPLGLAGGPQTQYF
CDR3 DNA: TGTGCCAGCAGCCCCCTGGGACTAGCGGGAGGGCCCCAGACCCAGTACTTC

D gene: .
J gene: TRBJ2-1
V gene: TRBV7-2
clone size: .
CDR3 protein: CASSLKRSYNEQFF
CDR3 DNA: TGTGCCAGCAGCTTAAAGCGGTCCTACAATGAGCAGTTCTTC

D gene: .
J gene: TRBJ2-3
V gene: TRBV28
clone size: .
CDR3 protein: CASSSPPWDDQVDTQYF
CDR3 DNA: TGTGCCAGCAGTTCACCACCCTGGGACGACCAGGTAGATACGCAGTATTTT

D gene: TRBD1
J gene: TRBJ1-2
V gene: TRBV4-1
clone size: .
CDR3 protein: CASSHGQGTYYGYTF
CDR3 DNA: TGCGCCAGCAGCCACGGACAGGGTACCTACTATGGCTACACCTTC

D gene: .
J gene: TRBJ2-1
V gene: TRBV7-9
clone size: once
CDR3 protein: CASSPGPGLREQFF
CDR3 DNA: TGTGCCAGCAGCCCAGGACCAGGGTTACGGGAGCAGTTCTTC

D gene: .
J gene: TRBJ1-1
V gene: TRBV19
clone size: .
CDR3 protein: CASSIGAGLNTEAFF
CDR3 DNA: TGTGCCAGTAGTATAGGAGCAGGGCTGAACACTGAAGCTTTCTTT

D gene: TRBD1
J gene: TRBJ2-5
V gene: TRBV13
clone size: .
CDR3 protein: CASSVRTGRRETQYF
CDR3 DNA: TGTGCCAGCAGCGTCCGGACAGGGAGGCGAGAGACCCAGTACTTC

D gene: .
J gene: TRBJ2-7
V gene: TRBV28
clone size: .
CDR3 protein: CASSSPDRDGPYEQYF
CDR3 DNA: TGTGCCAGCAGTTCTCCCGACCGGGACGGACCCTACGAGCAGTACTTC

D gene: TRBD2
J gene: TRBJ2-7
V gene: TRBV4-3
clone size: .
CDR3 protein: CASSQDSGGASYEQYF
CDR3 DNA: TGCGCCAGCAGCCAAGATTCCGGGGGGGCCTCCTACGAGCAGTACTTC

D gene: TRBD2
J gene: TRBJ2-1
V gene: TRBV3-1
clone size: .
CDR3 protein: CASVLAGGLDNEQFF
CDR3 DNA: TGTGCCAGCGTTTTAGCGGGAGGTCTGGACAATGAGCAGTTCTTC

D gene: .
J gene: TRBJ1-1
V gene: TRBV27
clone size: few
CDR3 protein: CASSFGTGTEAFF
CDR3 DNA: TGTGCCAGCAGTTTTGGCACGGGGACTGAAGCTTTCTTT

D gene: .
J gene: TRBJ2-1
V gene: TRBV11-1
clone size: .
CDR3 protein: CASSVGNEQFF
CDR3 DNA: TGTGCCAGCAGCGTGGGCAATGAGCAGTTCTTC